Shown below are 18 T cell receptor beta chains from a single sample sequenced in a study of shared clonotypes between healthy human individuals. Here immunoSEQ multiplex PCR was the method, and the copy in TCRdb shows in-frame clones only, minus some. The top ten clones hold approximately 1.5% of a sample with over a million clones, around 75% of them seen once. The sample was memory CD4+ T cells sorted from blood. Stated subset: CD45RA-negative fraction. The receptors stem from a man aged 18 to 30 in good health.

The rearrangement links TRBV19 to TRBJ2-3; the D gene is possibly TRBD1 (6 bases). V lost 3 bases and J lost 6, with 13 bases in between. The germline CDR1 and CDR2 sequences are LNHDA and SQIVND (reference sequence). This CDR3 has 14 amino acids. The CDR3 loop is CASSIWQGMDTQYF. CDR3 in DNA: TGTGCCAGTAGTATCTGGCAGGGGATGGATACGCAGTATTTT.

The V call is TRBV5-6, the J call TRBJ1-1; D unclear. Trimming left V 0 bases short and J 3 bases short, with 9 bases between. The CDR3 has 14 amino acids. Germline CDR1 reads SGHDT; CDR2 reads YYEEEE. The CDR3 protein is CASSLDGRDTEAFF. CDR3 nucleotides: TGTGCCAGCAGCTTGGACGGGCGGGACACTGAAGCTTTCTTT.

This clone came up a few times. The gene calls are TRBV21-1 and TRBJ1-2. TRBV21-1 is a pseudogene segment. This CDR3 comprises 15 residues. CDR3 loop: CASSKAPAGSYGYTF. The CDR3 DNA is TGTGCCAGCAGCAAAGCGCCGGCAGGGAGCTATGGCTACACCTTC.

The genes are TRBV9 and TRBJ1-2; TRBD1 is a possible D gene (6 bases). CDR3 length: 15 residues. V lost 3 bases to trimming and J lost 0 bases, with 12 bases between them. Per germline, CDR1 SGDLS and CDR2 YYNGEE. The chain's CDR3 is CASSARQDTNYGYTF. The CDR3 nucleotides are TGTGCCAGCAGCGCTAGACAGGATACTAACTATGGCTACACCTTC.

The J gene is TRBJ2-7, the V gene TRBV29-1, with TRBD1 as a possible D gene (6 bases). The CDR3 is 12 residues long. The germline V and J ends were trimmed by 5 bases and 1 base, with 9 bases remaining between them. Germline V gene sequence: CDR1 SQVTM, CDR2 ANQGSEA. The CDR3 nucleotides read TGCAGCGTTCGCGGACAGTCCTACGAGCAGTACTTC. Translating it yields CSVRGQSYEQYF.

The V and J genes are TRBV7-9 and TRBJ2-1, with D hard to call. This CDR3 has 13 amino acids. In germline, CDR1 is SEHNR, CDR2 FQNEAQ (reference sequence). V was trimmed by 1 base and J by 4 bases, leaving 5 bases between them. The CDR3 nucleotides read TGTGCCAGCAGCTTAGGGGATTACAATGAGCAGTTCTTC. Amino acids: CASSLGDYNEQFF.

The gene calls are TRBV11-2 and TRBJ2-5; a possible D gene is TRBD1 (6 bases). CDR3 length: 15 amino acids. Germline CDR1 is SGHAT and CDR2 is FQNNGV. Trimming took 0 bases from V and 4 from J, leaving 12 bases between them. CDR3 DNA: TGTGCCAGCAGCTTAGATAGCCAGGGGACAGAGACCCAGTACTTC. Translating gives CASSLDSQGTETQYF.

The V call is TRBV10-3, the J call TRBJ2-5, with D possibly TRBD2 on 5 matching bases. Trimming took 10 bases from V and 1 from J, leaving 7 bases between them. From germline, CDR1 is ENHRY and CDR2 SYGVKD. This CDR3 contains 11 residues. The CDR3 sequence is CATRGQETQYF. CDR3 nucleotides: TGTGCCACCCGGGGCCAAGAGACCCAGTACTTC.

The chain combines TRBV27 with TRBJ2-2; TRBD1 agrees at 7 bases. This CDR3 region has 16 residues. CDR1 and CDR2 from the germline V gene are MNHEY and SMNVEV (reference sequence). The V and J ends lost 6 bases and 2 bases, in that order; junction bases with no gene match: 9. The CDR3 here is CASRAAGTANTGELFF. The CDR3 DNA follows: TGTGCCAGCAGAGCCGCCGGGACAGCTAACACCGGGGAGCTGTTTTTT.

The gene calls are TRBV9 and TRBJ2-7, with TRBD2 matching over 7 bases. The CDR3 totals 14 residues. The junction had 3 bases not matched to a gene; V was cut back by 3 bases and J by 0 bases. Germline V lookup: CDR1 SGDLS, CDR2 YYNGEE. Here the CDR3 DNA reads TGTGCCAGCAGCGGCGGCGGGAGCTCCTACGAGCAGTACTTC. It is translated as CASSGGGSSYEQYF.

CDR3 nucleotides: TGTGCCAGCAGCTTATCTAGGGGGCCACATTCCTACGAGCAGTACTTC. Protein sequence: CASSLSRGPHSYEQYF. The chain joins TRBV7-9 to TRBJ2-7, with 7 bases that match TRBD1. The V and J ends lost 2 bases and 1 base, in that order; junction bases with no gene match: 8. The CDR3 is made up of 16 amino acids. Germline V CDR1 and CDR2: SEHNR, FQNEAQ (reference sequence).

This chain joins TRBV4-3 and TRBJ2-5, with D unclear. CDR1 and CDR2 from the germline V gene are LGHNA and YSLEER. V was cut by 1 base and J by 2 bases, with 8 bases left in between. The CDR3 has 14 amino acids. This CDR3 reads CASSQARQQETQYF. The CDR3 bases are TGCGCCAGCAGCCAAGCACGCCAGCAAGAGACCCAGTACTTC.

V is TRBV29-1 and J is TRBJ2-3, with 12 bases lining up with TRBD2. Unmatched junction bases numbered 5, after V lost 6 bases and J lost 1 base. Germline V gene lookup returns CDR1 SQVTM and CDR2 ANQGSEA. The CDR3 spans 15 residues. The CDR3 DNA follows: TGCAGCGTCCTAGCGGGAGGGCCCGGCACAGATACGCAGTATTTT. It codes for CSVLAGGPGTDTQYF.

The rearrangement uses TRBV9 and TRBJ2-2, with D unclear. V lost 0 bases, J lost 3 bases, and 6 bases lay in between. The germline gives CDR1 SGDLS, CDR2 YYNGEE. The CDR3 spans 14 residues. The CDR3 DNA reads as TGTGCCAGCAGCGTAGTACCGGACACCGGGGAGCTGTTTTTT. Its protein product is CASSVVPDTGELFF.

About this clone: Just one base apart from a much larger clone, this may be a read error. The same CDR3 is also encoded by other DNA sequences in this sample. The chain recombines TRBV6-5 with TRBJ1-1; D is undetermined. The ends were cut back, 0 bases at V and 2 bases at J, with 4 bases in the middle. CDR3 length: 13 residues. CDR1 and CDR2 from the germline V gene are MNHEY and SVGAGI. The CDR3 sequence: CASSYSTNTEAFF. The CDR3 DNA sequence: TGTGCCAGCAGTTACTCGACCAACACTGAAGCTTTCTTT.

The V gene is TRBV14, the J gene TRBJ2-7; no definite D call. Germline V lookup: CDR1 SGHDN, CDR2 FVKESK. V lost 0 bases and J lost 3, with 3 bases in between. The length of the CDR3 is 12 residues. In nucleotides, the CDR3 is TGTGCCAGCAGCCAAGATCGCTACGAGCAGTACTTC. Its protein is CASSQDRYEQYF.

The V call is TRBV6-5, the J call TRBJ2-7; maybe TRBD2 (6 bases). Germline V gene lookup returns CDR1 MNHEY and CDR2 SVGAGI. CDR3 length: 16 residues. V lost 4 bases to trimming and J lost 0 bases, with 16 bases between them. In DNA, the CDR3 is TGTGCCAGCAGTTCGGGACTCCTCGCTAGCTCCTACGAGCAGTACTTC. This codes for CASSSGLLASSYEQYF.

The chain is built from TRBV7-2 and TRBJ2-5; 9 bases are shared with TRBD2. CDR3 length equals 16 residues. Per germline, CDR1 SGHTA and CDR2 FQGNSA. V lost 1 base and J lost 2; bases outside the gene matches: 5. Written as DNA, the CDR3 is TGTGCCAGCAGCTTAGGCGGGAGGGCAGCACAAGAGACCCAGTACTTC. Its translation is CASSLGGRAAQETQYF.